The T cell receptor (beta chain) described here comes from a study of OX40 agonist ivuxolimab in advanced cancers. Study overall: The study gave patients intravenous ivuxolimab at 0.01 to 10 mg/kg every 2 weeks. Two patients with cutaneous melanoma and one with hepatocellular carcinoma, three in total, showed partial responses.

V shed 4 bases, J shed 5 bases, and the junction held 5 bases outside the gene matches. This CDR3 contains 14 residues. CDR1 and CDR2 from the germline V gene are SGHNT and YYREEE (reference sequence). Some clones are missing from TCRdb's copy, which holds only in-frame ones; the method was immunoSEQ multiplex PCR. The sample includes 60,000 to 85,000 clones, more than 75% seen only once; the top ten take about 0.52%. The source was CD4+ or CD8+ T cells sorted from blood, collected in a trial of the OX40 agonist ivuxolimab. The TCR sequence derives from an adult with an advanced solid tumor such as melanoma, head and neck, liver or kidney cancer. V usage is TRBV5-4 and J usage is TRBJ1-1, with TRBD1 matching over 10 bases. The CDR3, as DNA: TGTGCCAGCAGCCCGGACAGGGGGTTTACTGAAGCTTTCTTT. The encoded protein is CASSPDRGFTEAFF. The complete variable domain, with remaining parts taken from reference TRBV5-4 and TRBJ1-1, reads ETGVTQSPTHLIKTRGQQVTLRCSSQSGHNTVSWYQQALGQGPQFIFQYYREEENGRGNFPPRFSGLQFPNYSSELNVNALELDDSALYLCASSPDRGFTEAFFGQGTRLTVV.